Given below is one T cell receptor beta chain in context. This table comes from immunoSEQ multiplex PCR, and its TCRdb copy is limited to in-frame clones, with some not included. The sample contains about 110,000 clones, less than 75% of which appear only once. This sample stems from a study of blood T cell repertoires in COVID-19. Germline V gene data show CDR1 as MNHEY and CDR2 as SVGEGT. The V end lost 4 bases, the J end lost 0 bases, and 12 bases lay between the germline ends. The CDR3 is made up of 15 amino acids. The clonotype comes from a woman in her sixties with acute or convalescent COVID-19. The V call is TRBV6-2 or TRBV6-3, the J call TRBJ1-1; no clear D. Sequencing was performed on peripheral blood. The CDR3 DNA sequence: TGTGCCAGCAGTTTCTTGGGCCGGATGAACACTGAAGCTTTCTTT. As protein: CASSFLGRMNTEAFF.